The clone carrying this T cell receptor beta chain was detected a few times. This sample was included in a study of beta chain features in type 1 diabetes. Averaging roughly 110 mL, one heparinised blood draw was given by each donor. Germline V gene lookup returns CDR1 LGHNA and CDR2 YNFKEQ. With V trimmed by 1 base and J by 3 bases, 1 base remained unmatched. The CDR3 contains 15 residues. Every isolated RNA sample was fully reverse transcribed, so sequencing captured expressed TCRB transcripts. Libraries were prepared by immunoSEQ multiplex PCR; TCRdb keeps only in-frame clonotypes and omits some of them. The table shows a few hundred thousand clones, with 20% occurring only once.

The TCR was taken from a woman aged 18-30 years in good health. The sample was naive CD4+ T cells from blood. The genes are TRBV4-2 and TRBJ1-2, with 11 bases identical to TRBD1. The CDR3 loop is CASSQGTGGDYGYTF. The CDR3 DNA sequence: TGTGCCAGCAGCCAAGGGACAGGGGGCGACTATGGCTACACCTTC.